The next 8 T cell receptor beta chains were all read from a single sample in a study of control samples from healthy donors and cancer patients. Libraries were prepared by immunoSEQ multiplex PCR; TCRdb keeps only in-frame clonotypes and omits some of them. The data show some 120,000 clones, roughly 93% seen once. Sequencing was done on a sample of blood. These receptors all stem from a young man in good health.

This clone has a single count. V and J are TRBV30 and TRBJ2-2; the D call may be TRBD1 or TRBD2 (5 bases each). Germline V gene data show CDR1 as GTSNPN and CDR2 as SVGIG (reference sequence). The CDR3 contains 17 residues. V dropped 4 bases and J dropped 5 bases, with 23 bases sitting between them. CDR3 amino acids: CAWTPPRGASSTGELFF. CDR3 coding DNA: TGTGCCTGGACCCCCCCCCGGGGCGCGAGCTCTACCGGGGAGCTGTTTTTT.

V and J are TRBV5-6 and TRBJ2-2; D is tentatively TRBD1 or TRBD2 (6 bases each). There are 16 residues in the CDR3. The germline V gene encodes CDR1 SGHDT and CDR2 YYEEEE. V lost 4 bases to trimming and J lost 7 bases, with 20 bases between them. This chain's CDR3 is CASSLLLGGRSGELFF. As DNA, the CDR3 is TGTGCCAGCAGCCTCCTTTTGGGGGGCCGGAGCGGGGAGCTGTTTTTT. Based on the CDR3 plus reference TRBV5-6 and TRBJ2-2, the full variable domain is DAGVTQSPTHLIKTRGQQVTLRCSPKSGHDTVSWYQQALGQGPQFIFQYYEEEERQRGNFPDRFSGHQFPNYSSELNVNALLLGDSALYLCASSLLLGGRSGELFFGEGSRLTVL.

The chain employs TRBV29-1 and TRBJ2-3, with D unresolved. Germline V gene lookup returns CDR1 SQVTM and CDR2 ANQGSEA. The CDR3 runs to 13 residues. Trimming removed 8 bases from V and 3 bases from J, with 15 bases in between. The CDR3 spells CSWLAQGTDTQYF. The CDR3 DNA sequence: TGCAGCTGGCTGGCCCAAGGAACAGATACGCAGTATTTT.

On this clone itself: Mismatch with germline at one junction end may stem from a read error. This chain uses TRBV19 with TRBJ2-7; TRBD2 agrees at 9 bases. The CDR3 runs to 15 residues. CDR1 is LNHDA and CDR2 is SQIVND in the germline V gene (reference sequence). This chain's CDR3 is CAGRIRAGGVDEQYF. CDR3 sequence (DNA): TGTGCCGGTAGGATCAGAGCGGGGGGTGTCGACGAGCAGTACTTC.

This chain uses TRBV13 with TRBJ1-2; D is unresolved. The CDR3 length is 9 residues. Germline V gives CDR1 PRHDT, CDR2 FYEKMQ (reference sequence). V dropped 4 bases and J dropped 10 bases, with 4 bases sitting between them. The CDR3: CASSSPYTF. The CDR3 bases are TGTGCCAGCAGCTCCCCCTACACCTTC.

This chain links TRBV5-1 with TRBJ1-1; 9 bases line up with TRBD1. The germline CDR1 and CDR2 sequences are SGHRS and YFSETQ. V trimming: 4 bases; J trimming: 5 bases; junction bases outside the gene matches: 15. The CDR3 is 17 residues long. CDR3 in DNA: TGCGCCAGCAGCCCACCTTCCGGGACAGGGTGGTTTACTGAAGCTTTCTTT. It specifies CASSPPSGTGWFTEAFF.

The J gene is TRBJ1-5, the V gene TRBV7-9; 8 bases align to TRBD1. Germline V gene data show CDR1 as SEHNR and CDR2 as FQNEAQ (reference sequence). J gave up 2 bases and V 1 base, and 4 bases lay outside the gene matches. The CDR3 contains 16 residues. The CDR3 spells CASSLGTGRRNQPQHF. CDR3 in DNA: TGTGCCAGCAGCTTAGGGACAGGGAGGCGCAATCAGCCCCAGCATTTT.

J is TRBJ1-2 and V is TRBV5-5; 8 bases are a match to TRBD1. The CDR3 runs 16 residues. Germline trimming cut 0 bases from V and 5 bases from J; bases unmatched to any gene: 9. CDR1 SGHKS and CDR2 YYEKEE come from the germline V gene (reference sequence). The CDR3 DNA is TGTGCCAGCAGCTTGGCCCTCCGGGACAGGACTTATGGCTACACCTTC. This encodes CASSLALRDRTYGYTF.